The T cell receptor beta chain described here comes from a study of T-cell memory formation after mild COVID-19. About the research overall: Largely, TCR clusters stayed within a single donor. Study-wide results and limits: The authors left the SARS-CoV-2 specificity of second-wave clones peaking on day 37 unconfirmed.

This clonotype came up many times. Its antigen remains unknown. Germline CDR1 LGHNA, CDR2 YSLEER. The V gene end was trimmed by 4 bases and the J gene end by 5 bases; junction bases not matched to a gene: 5. CDR3 size: 15 residues. MiXCR, applied by TCRdb to the 5' RACE reads, yields one record per CDR3 protein. Of about 14,000 distinct CDR3 sequences listed, approximately 19% are singletons. The chain links TRBV4-3 to TRBJ1-6; 7 bases are shared with TRBD1. The clonotype was recovered from an adult woman who had mild COVID-19 (a few samples of this study predate the infection). Cell type and time point are not known. Sequenced sample: PBMCs or a T cell subset sorted from them (not recorded which). CDR3 sequence (DNA): TGCGCCAGCAGCCCGCAGGGGGGTAATAATTCACCCCTCCACTTT. Translation: CASSPQGGNNSPLHF.